The 12 T cell receptor beta chains reported below all come from one sample, sequenced in a study of cytomegalovirus exposure and HLA in healthy donors. Primers included in the PCR were 60 Vbeta and 13 Jbeta primers. Some clones are missing from TCRdb's copy, which holds only in-frame ones; the method was immunoSEQ multiplex PCR. The repertoire includes roughly 120,000 clones, around 79% of them detected once, and about 1.5% sits in the top ten. The sample comprised PBMCs. The receptors originated from a woman under 30 in good health and CMV-seronegative.

As for this clone: The junction departs from germline at one end; a sequencing error may be responsible. CDR3 in DNA: TGTGCCAGCAGTTTGGACAGGGGTGACGTCTATGGCTACACCTTC. This gives the protein CASSLDRGDVYGYTF. The chain uses TRBV5-4 and TRBJ1-2, with 9 bases matching TRBD1. This CDR3 contains 15 residues. Germline loops: CDR1 SGHNT, CDR2 YYREEE (reference sequence).

With respect to this clone: One junction end does not reproduce the germline sequence, and a read error may be involved. The J gene is TRBJ2-7, the V gene TRBV7-9; weak D call: TRBD2 (5 bases). The length of the CDR3 is 11 residues. From germline, CDR1 is SEHNR and CDR2 FQNEAQ (reference sequence). The CDR3 DNA reads TGTGCCAGCAGCTTAGCTGGACTTCAAAACTTC. Translation: CASSLAGLQNF.

V is TRBV14 and J is TRBJ1-2; TRBD1 might be the D (5 bases). V lost 4 bases and J lost 2, with 11 bases in between. Germline V gives CDR1 SGHDN, CDR2 FVKESK. This CDR3 has 14 residues. The CDR3 is CASSPEQVNYGYTF. The CDR3 DNA follows: TGTGCCAGCAGCCCGGAACAGGTGAACTATGGCTACACCTTC.

This clone appeared a few times. The V gene is TRBV10-3, the J gene TRBJ2-5, with 8 bases fitting TRBD1. Germline CDR1 reads ENHRY; CDR2 reads SYGVKD. The CDR3 has 14 amino acids. The V segment lost 3 bases and the J segment 5 bases; nucleotides outside the gene matches: 5. The CDR3 region is CAISDAGGAETQYF. DNA for the CDR3: TGTGCCATCAGTGATGCAGGGGGCGCGGAGACCCAGTACTTC.

The CDR3 region has the DNA TGTGTCAGAAGCCTCGGACTAGCGGGAGCTTCGGAAGAGCAGTACTTC. Encoded protein: CVRSLGLAGASEEQYF. The chain couples TRBV7-5 to TRBJ2-7; TRBD2 reflects the table's D call only, with no check against the DNA. TRBV7-5 is reported as a pseudogene. The length of the CDR3 is 16 residues.

This sequence joins TRBV5-1 and TRBJ1-2; maybe TRBD1 (6 bases). V lost 2 bases and J lost 3, with 8 bases in between. The CDR3 runs to 13 residues. Germline CDR1 reads SGHRS; CDR2 reads YFSETQ. The CDR3 sequence: CASSLQGDYGYTF. DNA of the CDR3: TGCGCCAGCAGCTTACAGGGTGACTATGGCTACACCTTC.

This clone has only one observation. The V gene is TRBV21-1, the J gene TRBJ1-5. TRBV21-1 counts as a pseudogene. The CDR3 consists of 15 residues. The CDR3 sequence: CASTKDGGSRQPQHF. CDR3 nucleotides: TGTGCCAGCACAAAAGATGGGGGGTCTCGGCAGCCCCAGCATTTT.

As regards this clone: A junction boundary mismatches the germline segment, possibly from a read error. The chain has TRBV15 and TRBJ2-1; D is unresolved. Germline values: CDR1 LNHNV, CDR2 YYDKDF (reference sequence). CDR3 length: 13 amino acids. The CDR3 DNA sequence: TGTGCCACCAACAGACGCGACGGAGATGAGCAGTTCTTC. This encodes CATNRRDGDEQFF.

This chain connects TRBV2 to TRBJ2-5; no firm D call. Germline V gives CDR1 SNHLY, CDR2 FYNNEI. The CDR3 length is 13 residues. Trimming removed 5 bases at V and 4 bases at J, with 11 bases between. Here the CDR3 DNA reads TGTGCCAGCAGTTCGACGAGCGTAGAGACCCAGTACTTC. Amino acid sequence: CASSSTSVETQYF.

V gene TRBV4-1 combines with J gene TRBJ1-5, with D perhaps matching TRBD1 (6 bases). Germline loops: CDR1 MGHRA, CDR2 YSYEKL. V was clipped by 1 base and J by 11 bases, with 18 bases between them. CDR3 length: 15 residues. This CDR3 is CASSQVVGAGQSQHF. The CDR3 DNA follows: TGCGCCAGCAGCCAAGTCGTGGGGGCTGGGCAGTCCCAGCATTTT.

The chain is built from TRBV5-1 and TRBJ1-2, with 9 bases matching TRBD1. This CDR3 spans 14 amino acids. V trimming: 0 bases; J trimming: 10 bases; junction bases outside the gene matches: 7. CDR1 and CDR2 (germline): SGHRS, YFSETQ. As DNA, the CDR3 is TGCGCCAGCAGCTTGGAGGGGACAGGGAGGGCCTACACCTTC. Translated, it gives CASSLEGTGRAYTF.

This chain connects TRBV5-1 to TRBJ1-4; D gene uncertain. Germline values: CDR1 SGHRS, CDR2 YFSETQ. Trimming cost V 0 bases and J 0 bases, with 3 bases left between them. CDR3 length: 14 amino acids. DNA of the CDR3: TGCGCCAGCAGCTTGGTCACAACTAATGAAAAACTGTTTTTT. Its protein product is CASSLVTTNEKLFF.